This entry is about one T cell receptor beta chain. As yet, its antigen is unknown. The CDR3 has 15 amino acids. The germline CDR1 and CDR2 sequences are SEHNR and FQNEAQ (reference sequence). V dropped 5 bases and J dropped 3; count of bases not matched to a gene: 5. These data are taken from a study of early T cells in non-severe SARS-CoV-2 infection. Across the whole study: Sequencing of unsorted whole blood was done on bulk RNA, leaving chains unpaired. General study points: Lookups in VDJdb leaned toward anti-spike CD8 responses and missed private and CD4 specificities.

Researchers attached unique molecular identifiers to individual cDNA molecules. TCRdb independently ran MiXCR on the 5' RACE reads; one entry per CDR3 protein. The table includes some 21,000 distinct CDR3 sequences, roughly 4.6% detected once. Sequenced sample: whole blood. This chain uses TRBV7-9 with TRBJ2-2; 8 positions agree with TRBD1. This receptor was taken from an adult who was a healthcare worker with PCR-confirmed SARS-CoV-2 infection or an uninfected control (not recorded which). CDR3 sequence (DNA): TGTGCCAGCAGCCCCGGACAGGGTCACACCGGGGAGCTGTTTTTT. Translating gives CASSPGQGHTGELFF. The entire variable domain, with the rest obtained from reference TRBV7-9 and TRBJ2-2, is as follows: DTGVSQNPRHKITKRGQNVTFRCDPISEHNRLYWYRQTLGQGPEFLTYFQNEAQLEKSRLLSDRFSAERPKGSFSTLEIQRTEQGDSAMYLCASSPGQGHTGELFFGEGSRLTVL.